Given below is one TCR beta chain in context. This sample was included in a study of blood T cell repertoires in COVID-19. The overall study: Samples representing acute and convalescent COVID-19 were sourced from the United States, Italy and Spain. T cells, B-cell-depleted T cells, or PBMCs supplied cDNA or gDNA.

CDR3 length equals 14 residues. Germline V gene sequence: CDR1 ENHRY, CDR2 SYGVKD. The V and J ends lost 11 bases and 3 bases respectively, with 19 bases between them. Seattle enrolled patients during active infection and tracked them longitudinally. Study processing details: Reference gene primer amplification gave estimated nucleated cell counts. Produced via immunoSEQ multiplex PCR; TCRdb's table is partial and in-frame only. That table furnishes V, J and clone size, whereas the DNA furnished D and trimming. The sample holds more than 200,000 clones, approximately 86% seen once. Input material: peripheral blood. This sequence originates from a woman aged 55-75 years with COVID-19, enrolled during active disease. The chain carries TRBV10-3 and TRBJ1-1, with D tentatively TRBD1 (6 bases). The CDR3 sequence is CAVSLGAGDTEAFF. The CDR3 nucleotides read TGTGCCGTCTCCCTGGGGGCGGGGGACACTGAAGCTTTCTTT.